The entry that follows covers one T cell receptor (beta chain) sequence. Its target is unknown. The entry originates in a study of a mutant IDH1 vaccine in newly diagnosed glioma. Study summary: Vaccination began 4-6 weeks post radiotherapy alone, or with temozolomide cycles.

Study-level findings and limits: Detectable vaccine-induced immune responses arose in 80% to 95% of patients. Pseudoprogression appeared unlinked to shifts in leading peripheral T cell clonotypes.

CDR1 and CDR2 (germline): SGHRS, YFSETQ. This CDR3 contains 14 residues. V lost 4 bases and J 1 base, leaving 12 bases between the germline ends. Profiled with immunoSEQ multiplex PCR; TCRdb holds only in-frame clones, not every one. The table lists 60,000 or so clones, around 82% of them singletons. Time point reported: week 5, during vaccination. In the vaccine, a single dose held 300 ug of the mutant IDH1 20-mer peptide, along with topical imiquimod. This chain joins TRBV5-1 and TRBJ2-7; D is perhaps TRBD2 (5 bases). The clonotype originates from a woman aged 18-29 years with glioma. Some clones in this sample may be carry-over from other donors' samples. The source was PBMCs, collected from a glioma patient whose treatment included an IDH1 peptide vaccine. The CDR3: CASSISDPSYEQYF. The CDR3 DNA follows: TGCGCCAGCAGCATTAGCGACCCATCCTACGAGCAGTACTTC. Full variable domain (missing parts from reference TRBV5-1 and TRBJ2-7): KAGVTQTPRYLIKTRGQQVTLSCSPISGHRSVSWYQQTPGQGLQFLFEYFSETQRNKGNFPGRFSGRQFSNSRSEMNVSTLELGDSALYLCASSISDPSYEQYFGPGTRLTVT.